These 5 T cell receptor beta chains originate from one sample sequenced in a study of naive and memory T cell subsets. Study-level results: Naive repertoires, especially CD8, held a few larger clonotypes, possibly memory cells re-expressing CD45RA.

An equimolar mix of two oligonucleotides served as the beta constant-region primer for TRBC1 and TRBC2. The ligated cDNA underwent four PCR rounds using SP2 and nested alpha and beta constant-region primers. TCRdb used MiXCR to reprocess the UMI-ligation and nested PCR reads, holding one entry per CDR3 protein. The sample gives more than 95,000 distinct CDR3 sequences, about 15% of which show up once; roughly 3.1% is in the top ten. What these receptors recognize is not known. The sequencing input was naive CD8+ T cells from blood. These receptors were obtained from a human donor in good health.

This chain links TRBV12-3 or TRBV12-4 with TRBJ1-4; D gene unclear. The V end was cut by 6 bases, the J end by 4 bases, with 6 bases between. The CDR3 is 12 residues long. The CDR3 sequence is CASSWGNEKLFF. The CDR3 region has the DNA TGTGCCAGCAGCTGGGGTAATGAAAAACTGTTTTTT.

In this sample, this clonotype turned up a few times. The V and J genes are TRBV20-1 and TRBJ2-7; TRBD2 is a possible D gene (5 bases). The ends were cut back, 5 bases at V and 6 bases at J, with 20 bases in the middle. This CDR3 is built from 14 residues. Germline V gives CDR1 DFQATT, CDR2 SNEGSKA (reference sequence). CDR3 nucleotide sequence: TGCAGTGCTCTGACCGGACTCAGGTTTAGCGAGCAGTACTTC. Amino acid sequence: CSALTGLRFSEQYF.

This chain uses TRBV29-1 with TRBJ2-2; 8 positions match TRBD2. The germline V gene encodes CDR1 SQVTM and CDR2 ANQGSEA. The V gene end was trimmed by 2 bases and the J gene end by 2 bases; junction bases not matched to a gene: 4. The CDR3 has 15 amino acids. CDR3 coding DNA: TGCAGCGTTGAACCCGGGAGGGGAAACACCGGGGAGCTGTTTTTT. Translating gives CSVEPGRGNTGELFF.

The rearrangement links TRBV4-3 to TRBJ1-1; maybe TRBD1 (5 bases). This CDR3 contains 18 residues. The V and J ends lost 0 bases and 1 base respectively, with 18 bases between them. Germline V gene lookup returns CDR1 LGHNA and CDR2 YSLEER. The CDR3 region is CASSQDISDRTKNTEAFF. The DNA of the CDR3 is TGCGCCAGCAGCCAAGATATCTCTGACAGAACCAAGAACACTGAAGCTTTCTTT.

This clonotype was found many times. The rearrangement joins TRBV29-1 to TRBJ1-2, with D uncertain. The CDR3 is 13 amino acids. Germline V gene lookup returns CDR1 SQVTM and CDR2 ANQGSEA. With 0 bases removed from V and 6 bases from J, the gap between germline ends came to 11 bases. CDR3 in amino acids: CSVEEGTGDGYTF. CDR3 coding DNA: TGCAGCGTTGAAGAAGGTACCGGGGATGGCTACACCTTC.